This TCR beta chain originates from a study of T cell responses to AZD1222 COVID-19 vaccine. Study-wide points: Variant regions that are unmutated are reportedly the target of nearly half of spike-specific TCRs. The study sampled repertoires only after the peak T cell response. CD4 TCRs covered the whole spike, strongest at regions 160-218 and 743-854.

Produced via immunoSEQ multiplex PCR; TCRdb's table is partial and in-frame only. The data contain about 180,000 clones, 85% to 90% of them singletons. Turning to this clone: Antigen specificity is unknown.

Specimen: peripheral blood, collected on day 0 of AZD1222 vaccination. The clonotype comes from an adult in good health.

The CDR3 loop reads CASSLGTGNTEAFF. The CDR3 coding sequence is TGTGCCAGCAGCTTGGGGACAGGGAACACTGAAGCTTTCTTT. This chain uses TRBV7-9 with TRBJ1-1; 8 bases align to TRBD1. This CDR3 spans 14 amino acids. Germline values: CDR1 SEHNR, CDR2 FQNEAQ (reference sequence). Trimming took 3 bases from V and 1 from J; bases not matched to a gene: 1.